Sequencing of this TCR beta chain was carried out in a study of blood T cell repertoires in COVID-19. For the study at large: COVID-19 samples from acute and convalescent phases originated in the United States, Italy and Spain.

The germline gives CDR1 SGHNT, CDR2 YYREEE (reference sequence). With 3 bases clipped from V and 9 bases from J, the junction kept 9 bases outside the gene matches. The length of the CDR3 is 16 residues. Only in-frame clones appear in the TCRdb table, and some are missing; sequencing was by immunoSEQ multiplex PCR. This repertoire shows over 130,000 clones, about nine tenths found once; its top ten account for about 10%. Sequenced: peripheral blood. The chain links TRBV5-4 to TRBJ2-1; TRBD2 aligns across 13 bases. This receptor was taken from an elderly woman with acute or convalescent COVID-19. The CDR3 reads CASSSPTSGGASEQFF. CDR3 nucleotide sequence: TGTGCCAGCAGCTCTCCTACTAGCGGGGGGGCTAGTGAGCAGTTCTTC.